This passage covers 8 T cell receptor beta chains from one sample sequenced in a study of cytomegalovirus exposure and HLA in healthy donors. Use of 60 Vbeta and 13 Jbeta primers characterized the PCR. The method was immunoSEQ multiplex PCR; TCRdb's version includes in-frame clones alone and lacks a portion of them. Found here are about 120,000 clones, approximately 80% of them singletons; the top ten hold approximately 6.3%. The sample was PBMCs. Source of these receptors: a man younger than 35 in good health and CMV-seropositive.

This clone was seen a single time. As DNA, the CDR3 is TGTGCCAGCCACGCAGGCGGGGTCTACACCTTC. Protein product: CASHAGGVYTF. The V call is TRBV6-1, the J call TRBJ1-2, with no clear D. The CDR3 totals 11 residues. V was clipped by 8 bases and J by 10 bases, with 14 bases between them. Germline V lookup: CDR1 MNHNS, CDR2 SASEGT.

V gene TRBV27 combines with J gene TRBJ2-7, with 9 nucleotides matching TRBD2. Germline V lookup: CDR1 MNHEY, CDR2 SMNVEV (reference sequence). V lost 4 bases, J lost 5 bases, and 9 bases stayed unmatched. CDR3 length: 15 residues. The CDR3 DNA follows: TGTGCCAGCAGTTCCCTGGGCGGGAGGGCCCACGAGCAGTACTTC. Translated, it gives CASSSLGGRAHEQYF.

The CDR3 here is CASSESWATDEQYF. CDR3 DNA sequence: TGCGCCAGCAGTGAGTCGTGGGCAACCGACGAGCAGTACTTC. The chain employs TRBV10-2 and TRBJ2-7; D gene ambiguous. Trimming shortened V by 0 bases and J by 5 bases, and 11 bases separated the two germline ends. CDR1 WSHSY and CDR2 SAAADI come from the germline V gene. The CDR3 length is 14 residues.

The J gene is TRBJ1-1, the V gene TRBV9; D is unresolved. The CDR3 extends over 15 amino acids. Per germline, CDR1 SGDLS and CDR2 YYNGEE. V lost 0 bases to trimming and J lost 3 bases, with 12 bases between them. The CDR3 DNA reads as TGTGCCAGCAGCGTAGGGCTCCTCGGGGACACTGAAGCTTTCTTT. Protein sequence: CASSVGLLGDTEAFF.

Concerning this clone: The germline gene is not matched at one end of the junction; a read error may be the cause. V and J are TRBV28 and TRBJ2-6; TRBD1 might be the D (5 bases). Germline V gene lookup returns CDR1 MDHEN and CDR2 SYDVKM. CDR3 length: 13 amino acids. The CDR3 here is CASSLSGANGLTF. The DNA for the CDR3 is TGTGCCAGCAGTTTATCTGGGGCCAACGGCCTGACTTTC.

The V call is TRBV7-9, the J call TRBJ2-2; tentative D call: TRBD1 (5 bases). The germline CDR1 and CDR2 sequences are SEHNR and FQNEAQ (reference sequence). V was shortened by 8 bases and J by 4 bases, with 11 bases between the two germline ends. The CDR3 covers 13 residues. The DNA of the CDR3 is TGTGCCAGCCTATTGGGGCCCACCGGGGAGCTGTTTTTT. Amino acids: CASLLGPTGELFF.

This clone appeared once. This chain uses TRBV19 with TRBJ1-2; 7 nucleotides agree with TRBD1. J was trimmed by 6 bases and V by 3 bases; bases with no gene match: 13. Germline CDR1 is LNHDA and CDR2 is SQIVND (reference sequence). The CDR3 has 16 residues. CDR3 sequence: CASSILPGQRGDGYTF. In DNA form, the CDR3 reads TGTGCCAGTAGTATCCTACCGGGACAGCGTGGGGATGGCTACACCTTC.

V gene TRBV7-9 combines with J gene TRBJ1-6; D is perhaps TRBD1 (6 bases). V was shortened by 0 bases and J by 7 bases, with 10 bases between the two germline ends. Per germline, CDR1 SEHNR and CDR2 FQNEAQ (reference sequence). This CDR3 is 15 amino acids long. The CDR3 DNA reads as TGTGCCAGCAGCTTAGCGGACAGACGAAATTCACCCCTCCACTTT. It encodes CASSLADRRNSPLHF.